One sample yielded the 10 T cell receptor beta chains listed below, sequenced in a study of cytomegalovirus exposure and HLA in healthy donors. Vbeta (60) and Jbeta (13) primers were used in the PCR. Data came from immunoSEQ multiplex PCR; TCRdb stores just in-frame clones and leaves some out. The table includes around 140,000 clones, more than 75% detected once. Material: PBMCs. The receptors here all came from a woman between 18 and 29 years old in good health and CMV-seropositive.

This chain uses TRBV5-1 with TRBJ2-7; the D gene is possibly TRBD2 (6 bases). Germline values: CDR1 SGHRS, CDR2 YFSETQ. The CDR3 is 14 amino acids. Deletions cut 5 bases from V and 0 bases from J, with 12 bases between. The CDR3 is CASRGAGSSYEQYF. DNA of the CDR3: TGCGCCAGCAGAGGGGCGGGAAGCTCCTACGAGCAGTACTTC.

V and J are TRBV7-6 and TRBJ2-3; D call uncertain. Germline loops: CDR1 SGHVS, CDR2 FNYEAQ. This CDR3 comprises 14 residues. V lost 5 bases to trimming and J lost 0 bases, with 9 bases between them. The CDR3 DNA reads TGTGCCAGCAGCCGTATTCCTAGCACAGATACGCAGTATTTT. It encodes CASSRIPSTDTQYF.

The rearrangement links TRBV9 to TRBJ1-6; D remains ambiguous. The CDR3 contains 13 residues. The germline V gene has CDR1 SGDLS and CDR2 YYNGEE. V lost 3 bases and J 10 bases, leaving 11 bases between the germline ends. DNA for the CDR3: TGTGCCAGCAGCGAGCGACTTGGATCACCCCTCCACTTT. As protein: CASSERLGSPLHF.

The rearrangement links TRBV2 to TRBJ2-6, with 12 bases that match TRBD1. Trimming at V came to 6 bases and at J to 3 bases, leaving 12 bases not matched to a gene. The CDR3 is made up of 19 amino acids. Germline CDR1 reads SNHLY; CDR2 reads FYNNEI. CDR3 amino acids: CASSPRPGQGAGGANVLTF. The CDR3 coding sequence is TGTGCCAGCAGCCCCCGGCCGGGACAGGGGGCCGGTGGGGCCAACGTCCTGACTTTC.

The chain joins TRBV6-5 to TRBJ1-4, with D unresolved. The V and J ends lost 6 bases and 0 bases respectively, with 11 bases between them. The germline V gene encodes CDR1 MNHEY and CDR2 SVGAGI. This CDR3 contains 15 residues. The CDR3 DNA reads as TGTGCCAGCAGCGAGGAGGTTGCAACTAATGAAAAACTGTTTTTT. It codes for CASSEEVATNEKLFF.

The chain carries TRBV19 and TRBJ1-2; 7 bases are shared with TRBD1. The V and J ends lost 5 bases and 2 bases, in that order; junction bases with no gene match: 5. From germline, CDR1 is LNHDA and CDR2 SQIVND (reference sequence). The CDR3 is 14 residues long. DNA for the CDR3: TGTGCCAGTAGTGCACGACAGGGAAACTATGGCTACACCTTC. This encodes CASSARQGNYGYTF.

This clone showed up just a few times. This chain links TRBV15 with TRBJ1-2; TRBD1 is a possible D gene (6 bases). Germline CDR1 LNHNV, CDR2 YYDKDF (reference sequence). This CDR3 contains 16 residues. V dropped 1 base and J dropped 4 bases, with 16 bases sitting between them. CDR3 in DNA: TGTGCCACCAGCAGAGTAGGGAATACAGGGCCCTATGGCTACACCTTC. It is translated as CATSRVGNTGPYGYTF.

V and J are TRBV15 and TRBJ1-1; weak D call: TRBD1 (6 bases). CDR3 size: 14 residues. Germline loops: CDR1 LNHNV, CDR2 YYDKDF (reference sequence). Trimming took 4 bases from V and 5 from J, leaving 14 bases between them. Here the CDR3 DNA reads TGTGCCACCAGCATAGGTGGGGGGGCTACTGAAGCTTTCTTT. Its translation: CATSIGGGATEAFF.

This chain connects TRBV19 to TRBJ1-1; no clear D. Looked up from germline, CDR1 is LNHDA and CDR2 is SQIVND (reference sequence). V was shortened by 8 bases and J by 0 bases, with 10 bases between the two germline ends. CDR3 length: 13 residues. The CDR3 nucleotides are TGTGCCAGTCAGGCATCAGTGAACACTGAAGCTTTCTTT. Its protein is CASQASVNTEAFF.

This chain links TRBV19 with TRBJ1-1; possible D gene TRBD1, 5 bases. CDR1 is LNHDA and CDR2 is SQIVND in the germline V gene (reference sequence). This CDR3 is built from 13 residues. The germline V and J ends were trimmed by 3 bases and 7 bases, with 12 bases remaining between them. The CDR3 loop is CASSIDSALEAFF. DNA of the CDR3: TGTGCCAGTAGTATCGACAGCGCGCTTGAAGCTTTCTTT. The full variable domain, with the rest looked up from reference TRBV19 and TRBJ1-1, is DGGITQSPKYLFRKEGQNVTLSCEQNLNHDAMYWYRQDPGQGLRLIYYSQIVNDFQKGDIAEGYSVSREKKESFPLTVTSAQKNPTAFYLCASSIDSALEAFFGQGTRLTVV.